This T cell receptor (beta chain) was documented in a study of identical twins. Study outcomes and limitations: Compared with models, monozygotic twins showed more out-of-frame TCR alpha sharing. These conclusions were based on statistical analysis (cross-sectional, not following the same donors).

CDR3 size: 13 residues. CDR1 and CDR2 (germline): SEHNR, FQNEAQ (reference sequence). Between the trimmed V and J ends, which lost 4 bases and 5 bases, there was a span of 10 bases. In this sample, this clonotype turned up many times. The antigen is unknown. In TCRdb, the 5' RACE reads were re-called with MiXCR into one record per CDR3 protein. Seen here are roughly 290,000 distinct CDR3 sequences, 7.5% to 9.5% observed once, and the top ten hold approximately 6.6%. The same specimen was also included in a second study, on yellow fever vaccine responses in identical twins. In that study: As reported, the vaccine T cell response of twins seemed partly convergent and partly personalized.

This chain links TRBV7-9 with TRBJ2-3; D uncertain. The source is a woman between 18 and 29 years old in good health. Material for sequencing was CD8+ T cells sorted from blood. The CDR3 DNA is TGTGCCAGCAGCTCCCTAGTAGGAGATACGCAGTATTTT. Its translation: CASSSLVGDTQYF.